This T cell receptor (beta chain) stems from a study of T-cell memory formation after mild COVID-19. Regarding the study as a whole: CD4+ contracting clones were found mainly in CM and EM, and CD8+ ones in EMRA. From day 15 to 85, contracting clones were balanced between CD4 and CD8, whereas later expanders leaned toward CD4+. Nothing showed for sure that second-wave clones peaking on day 37 were SARS-CoV-2 specific.

With regard to this clonotype: Its cognate antigen is unknown.

Germline lookup yields CDR1 MNHEY and CDR2 SMNVEV (reference sequence). V shed 3 bases and J shed 3 bases, with 14 bases lying between them. The CDR3 has 16 amino acids. Using constant-segment primers, 5'RACE produced TCR alpha and TCR beta cDNA libraries carrying sample barcodes and UMIs. TCRdb independently ran MiXCR on the 5' RACE reads; one entry per CDR3 protein. The sample has roughly 400,000 distinct CDR3 sequences; roughly a quarter are singletons. The sample comprised PBMCs or a T cell subset sorted from them (not recorded which). The TCR sequence derives from an adult woman who had mild COVID-19 (a few samples of this study predate the infection). Cell type and time point are not known. V is TRBV27 and J is TRBJ1-4; maybe TRBD1 (5 bases). As DNA, the CDR3 is TGTGCCAGCAGTTTTGGGCATCGGGACCCTAATGAAAAACTGTTTTTT. Translation: CASSFGHRDPNEKLFF. Full variable domain (remainder filled in from reference TRBV27 and TRBJ1-4): EAQVTQNPRYLITVTGKKLTVTCSQNMNHEYMSWYRQDPGLGLRQIYYSMNVEVTDKGDVPEGYKVSRKEKRNFPLILESPSPNQTSLYFCASSFGHRDPNEKLFFGSGTQLSVL.